This T cell receptor beta chain was documented in a study of cytotoxic CD8 clonotypes in ibrutinib-treated CLL. Background on the study: On average, each sample had roughly 260,000 productive templates and roughly 95,000 productive rearrangements. Study-wide results and caveats: Sustained-remission patients were sampled at one set of times and progressing patients at different ones. At ibrutinib response, clonality increased, and at progression it declined back toward baseline. The clonality rise at ibrutinib response reflected private clonotype expansion.

Sequencing was performed with immunoSEQ multiplex PCR; in TCRdb, only in-frame clones are kept and a portion is missing. The table lists 110,000 to 150,000 clones, about 70% of them singletons, with 5% to 5.5% in the top ten. Germline lookup yields CDR1 SGHNT and CDR2 YENEEA. Unmatched junction bases numbered 2, after V lost 4 bases and J lost 1 base. The CDR3 totals 14 residues. With regard to this clone: Its antigen is still unknown.

The clonotype comes from a human donor with chronic lymphocytic leukemia. The gene calls are TRBV11-3 and TRBJ2-5; 8 bases are shared with TRBD1. The sample in question was PBMCs, obtained after 24 months of ibrutinib treatment. The CDR3: CASSSGQGQETQYF. For the CDR3, the DNA is TGTGCCAGCAGCTCCGGACAGGGCCAAGAGACCCAGTACTTC.